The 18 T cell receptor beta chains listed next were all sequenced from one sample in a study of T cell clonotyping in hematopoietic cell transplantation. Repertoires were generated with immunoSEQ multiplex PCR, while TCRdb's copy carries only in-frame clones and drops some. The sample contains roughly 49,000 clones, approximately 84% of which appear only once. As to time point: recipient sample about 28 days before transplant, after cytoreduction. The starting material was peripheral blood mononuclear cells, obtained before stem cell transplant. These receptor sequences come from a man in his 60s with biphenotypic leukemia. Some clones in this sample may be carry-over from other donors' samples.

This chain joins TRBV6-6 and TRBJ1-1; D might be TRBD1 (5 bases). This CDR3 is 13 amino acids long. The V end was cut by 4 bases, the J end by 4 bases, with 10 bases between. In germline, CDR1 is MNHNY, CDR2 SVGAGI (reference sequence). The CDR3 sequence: CASSFRQGTEAFF. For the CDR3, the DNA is TGTGCCAGCAGTTTTCGGCAGGGCACTGAAGCTTTCTTT.

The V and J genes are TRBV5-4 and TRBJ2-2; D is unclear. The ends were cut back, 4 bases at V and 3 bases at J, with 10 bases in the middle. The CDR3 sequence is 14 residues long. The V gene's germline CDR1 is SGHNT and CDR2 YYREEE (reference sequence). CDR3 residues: CASSPWTDTGELFF. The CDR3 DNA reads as TGTGCCAGCAGCCCCTGGACGGACACCGGGGAGCTGTTTTTT.

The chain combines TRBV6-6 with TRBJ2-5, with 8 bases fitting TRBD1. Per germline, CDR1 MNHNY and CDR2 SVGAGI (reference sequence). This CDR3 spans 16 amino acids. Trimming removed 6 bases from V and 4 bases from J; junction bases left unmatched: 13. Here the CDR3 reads CASSPWTGSRRETQYF. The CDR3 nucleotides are TGTGCCAGCAGCCCTTGGACAGGGTCTAGGAGAGAGACCCAGTACTTC.

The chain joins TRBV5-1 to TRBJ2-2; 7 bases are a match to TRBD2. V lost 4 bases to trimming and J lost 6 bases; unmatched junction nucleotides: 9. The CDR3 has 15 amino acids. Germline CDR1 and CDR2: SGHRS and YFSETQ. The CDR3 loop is CASSTPYAGAGELFF. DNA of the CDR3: TGCGCCAGCAGCACCCCCTATGCGGGAGCCGGGGAGCTGTTTTTT.

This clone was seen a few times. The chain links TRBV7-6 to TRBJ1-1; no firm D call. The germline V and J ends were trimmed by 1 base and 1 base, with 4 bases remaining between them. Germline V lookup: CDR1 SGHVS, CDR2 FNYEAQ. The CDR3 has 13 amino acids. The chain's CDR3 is CASSLDRNTEAFF. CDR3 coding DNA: TGTGCCAGCAGCTTAGACAGGAACACTGAAGCTTTCTTT. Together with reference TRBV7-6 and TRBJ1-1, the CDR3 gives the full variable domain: GAGVSQSPRYKVTKRGQDVALRCDPISGHVSLYWYRQALGQGPEFLTYFNYEAQQDKSGLPNDRFSAERPEGSISTLTIQRTEQRDSAMYRCASSLDRNTEAFFGQGTRLTVV.

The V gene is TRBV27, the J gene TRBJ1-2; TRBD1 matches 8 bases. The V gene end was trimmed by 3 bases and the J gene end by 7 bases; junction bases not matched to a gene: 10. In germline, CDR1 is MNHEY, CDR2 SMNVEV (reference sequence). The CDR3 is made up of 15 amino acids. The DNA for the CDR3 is TGTGCCAGCAGTTTTAGGGGGGGACAGGTATCTGGCTACACCTTC. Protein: CASSFRGGQVSGYTF.

CDR3 DNA sequence: TGCGCCAGCACGGCAGGCATAAACTATGGCTACACCTTC. Protein product: CASTAGINYGYTF. This sequence joins TRBV5-1 and TRBJ1-2; D is undetermined. Trimming removed 6 bases at V and 2 bases at J, with 11 bases between. This CDR3 comprises 13 residues. The germline gives CDR1 SGHRS, CDR2 YFSETQ.

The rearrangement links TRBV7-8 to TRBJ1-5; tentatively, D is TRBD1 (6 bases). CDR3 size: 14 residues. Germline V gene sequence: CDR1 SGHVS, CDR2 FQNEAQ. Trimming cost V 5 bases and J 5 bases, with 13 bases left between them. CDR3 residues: CASSRGAVHQPQHF. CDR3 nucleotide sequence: TGTGCCAGCAGCCGGGGGGCCGTCCATCAGCCCCAGCATTTT.

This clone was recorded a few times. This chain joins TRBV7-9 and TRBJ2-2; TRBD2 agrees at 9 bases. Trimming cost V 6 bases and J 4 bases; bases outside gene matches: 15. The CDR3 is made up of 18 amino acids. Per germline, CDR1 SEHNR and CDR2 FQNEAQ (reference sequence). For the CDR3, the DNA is TGTGCCAGCAGAAGGGCGGCTTCAGCGGGAGGCATCACCGGGGAGCTGTTTTTT. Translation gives CASRRAASAGGITGELFF.

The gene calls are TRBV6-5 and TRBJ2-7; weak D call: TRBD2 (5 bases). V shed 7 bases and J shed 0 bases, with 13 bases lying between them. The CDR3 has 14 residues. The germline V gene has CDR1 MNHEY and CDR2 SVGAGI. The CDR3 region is CASTSPGSSYEQYF. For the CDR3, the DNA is TGTGCCAGCACGTCGCCGGGGAGCTCCTACGAGCAGTACTTC.

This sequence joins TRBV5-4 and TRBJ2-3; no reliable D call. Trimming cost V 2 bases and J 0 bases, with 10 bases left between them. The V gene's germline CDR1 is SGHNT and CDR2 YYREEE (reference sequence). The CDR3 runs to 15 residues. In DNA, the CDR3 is TGTGCCAGCAGCTTTCAGGTCGGTAGCACAGATACGCAGTATTTT. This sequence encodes CASSFQVGSTDTQYF.

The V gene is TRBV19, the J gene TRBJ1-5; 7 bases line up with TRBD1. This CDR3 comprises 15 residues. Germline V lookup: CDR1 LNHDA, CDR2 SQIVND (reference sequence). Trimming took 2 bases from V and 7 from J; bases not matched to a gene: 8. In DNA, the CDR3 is TGTGCCAGTAGTATACGACAGGGAATCGGGCAGCCCCAGCATTTT. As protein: CASSIRQGIGQPQHF.

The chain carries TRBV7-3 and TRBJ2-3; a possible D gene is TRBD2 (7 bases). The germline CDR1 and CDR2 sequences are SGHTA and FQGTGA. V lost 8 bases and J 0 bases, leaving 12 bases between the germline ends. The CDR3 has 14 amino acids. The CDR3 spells CASRSGGSTDTQYF. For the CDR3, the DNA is TGTGCCAGCCGATCGGGGGGCAGCACAGATACGCAGTATTTT. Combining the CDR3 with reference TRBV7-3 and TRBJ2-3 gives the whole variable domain GAGVSQTPSNKVTEKGKYVELRCDPISGHTALYWYRQSLGQGPEFLIYFQGTGAADDSGLPNDRFFAVRPEGSVSTLKIQRTERGDSAVYLCASRSGGSTDTQYFGPGTRLTVL.

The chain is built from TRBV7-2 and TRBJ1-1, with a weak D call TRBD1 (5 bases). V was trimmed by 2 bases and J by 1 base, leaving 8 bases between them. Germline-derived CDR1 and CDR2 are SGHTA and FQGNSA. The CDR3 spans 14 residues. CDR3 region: CASSLMGGNTEAFF. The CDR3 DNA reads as TGTGCCAGCAGCTTAATGGGGGGGAACACTGAAGCTTTCTTT.

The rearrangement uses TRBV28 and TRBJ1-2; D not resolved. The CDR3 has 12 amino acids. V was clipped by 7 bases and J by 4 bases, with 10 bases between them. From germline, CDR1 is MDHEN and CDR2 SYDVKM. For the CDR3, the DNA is TGTGCCAGCAACCCGAGCTCCTATGGCTACACCTTC. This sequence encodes CASNPSSYGYTF.

CDR3 in DNA: TGTGCCAGTAGTATAGAATGGGCAGCTAAGAATCAGCCCCAGCATTTT. Translation: CASSIEWAAKNQPQHF. The chain recombines TRBV19 with TRBJ1-5; the D is unclear. V was shortened by 0 bases and J by 4 bases, with 13 bases between the two germline ends. In germline, CDR1 is LNHDA, CDR2 SQIVND (reference sequence). The CDR3 is 16 residues long.

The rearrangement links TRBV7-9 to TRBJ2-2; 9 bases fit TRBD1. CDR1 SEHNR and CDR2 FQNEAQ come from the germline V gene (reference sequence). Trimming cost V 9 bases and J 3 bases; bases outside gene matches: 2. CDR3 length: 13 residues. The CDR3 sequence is CARGQGDTGELFF. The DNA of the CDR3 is TGTGCCAGGGGACAGGGAGACACCGGGGAGCTGTTTTTT.

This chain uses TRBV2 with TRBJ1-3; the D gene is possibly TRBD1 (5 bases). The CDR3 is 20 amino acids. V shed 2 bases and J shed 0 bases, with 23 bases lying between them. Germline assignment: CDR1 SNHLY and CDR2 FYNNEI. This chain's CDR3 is CASSEPKPRGLTISGNTIYF. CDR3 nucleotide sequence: TGTGCCAGCAGTGAACCCAAACCTCGGGGCTTAACAATCTCTGGAAACACCATATATTTT.